One T cell receptor (beta chain) is described in this entry. Assay: immunoSEQ multiplex PCR; the TCRdb copy retains only in-frame clones and omits some. The data show around 81,000 clones, roughly 92% seen once. The data are from a study of T cell changes during pregnancy in multiple sclerosis. The receptor comes from a female donor in good health, enrolled as a control in a pregnancy study. The sample consisted of peripheral blood, taken after pregnancy.

CDR3 in amino acids: CASSEYVRSSGNEQFF. The CDR3 DNA is TGTGCCAGCAGTGAATATGTGAGGAGTTCTGGGAATGAGCAGTTCTTC. This chain uses TRBV25-1 with TRBJ2-1, with D hard to call. Germline V gene lookup returns CDR1 MGHDK and CDR2 SYGVNS. V shed 0 bases and J shed 7 bases, with 16 bases lying between them. The CDR3 runs to 16 residues.